These 17 T cell receptor beta chains originate from one sample sequenced in a study of identical twins. TCRdb redid the calling of the 5' RACE reads with MiXCR, one entry per CDR3 protein. This sample has approximately 700,000 distinct CDR3 sequences, with 5.5% to 6.5% found just once. Sequences were obtained from naive T cells sorted from blood. These TCRs come from a man between 18 and 35 years old in good health.

This clonotype has a count of ten or more. The gene calls are TRBV18 and TRBJ2-5; D is uncertain. Deletions cut 1 base from V and 2 bases from J, with 5 bases between. The CDR3 contains 13 residues. The germline V gene encodes CDR1 KGHSH and CDR2 LQKENI. The CDR3: CASSPRPQETQYF. The CDR3 DNA is TGTGCCAGCTCACCACGACCTCAAGAGACCCAGTACTTC.

This clonotype came up many times. The chain carries TRBV6-5 and TRBJ2-3; D gene uncertain. The germline gives CDR1 MNHEY, CDR2 SVGAGI. The CDR3 totals 13 residues. V was clipped by 2 bases and J by 1 base, with 4 bases between them. CDR3 DNA: TGTGCCAGCAGTTACGTCGGCACAGATACGCAGTATTTT. It codes for CASSYVGTDTQYF.

V gene TRBV21-1 combines with J gene TRBJ1-1. TRBV21-1 is given as a pseudogene. The CDR3 runs 14 residues. CDR3 loop: CASSSARGNTEAFF. The CDR3 DNA reads as TGTGCCAGCAGCAGCGCGCGGGGGAACACTGAAGCTTTCTTT.

There are many counts of this clonotype. The chain recombines TRBV29-1 with TRBJ2-7, with TRBD1 matching over 7 bases. The CDR3 totals 13 residues. After removal of 4 bases from V and 5 bases from J, the junction contained 8 bases not matched to a gene. The V gene's germline CDR1 is SQVTM and CDR2 ANQGSEA. The CDR3 coding sequence is TGCAGCGTTGGTGGCAGGGGGATCAACGAGCAGTACTTC. Amino acid sequence: CSVGGRGINEQYF.

This clonotype was detected many times. The rearrangement joins TRBV6-1 to TRBJ2-1; D might be TRBD1 or TRBD2, each matching 6 bases. V lost 10 bases and J 0 bases, leaving 19 bases between the germline ends. CDR3 length equals 16 residues. The germline V gene encodes CDR1 MNHNS and CDR2 SASEGT. In nucleotides, the CDR3 is TGTGCCACCCGAGGGGGGAGTATTAGCTCCTACAATGAGCAGTTCTTC. It is translated as CATRGGSISSYNEQFF.

This clonotype was observed at least ten times. This chain joins TRBV7-9 and TRBJ2-7; D is perhaps TRBD1 (6 bases). Germline CDR1 reads SEHNR; CDR2 reads FQNEAQ (reference sequence). The germline V and J ends were trimmed by 5 bases and 5 bases, with 13 bases remaining between them. There are 13 residues in the CDR3. As DNA, the CDR3 is TGTGCCAGCAGCAGGGACACCCTCCACGAGCAGTACTTC. Translation: CASSRDTLHEQYF.

Many counts were recorded for this clonotype. This chain links TRBV27 with TRBJ1-2, with D maybe TRBD1 (5 bases). The CDR3 contains 13 residues. Trimming took off 8 bases at V and 5 bases at J, with 15 bases between the two ends. Per germline, CDR1 MNHEY and CDR2 SMNVEV (reference sequence). CDR3 in DNA: TGTGCCAGCCGCCGGGGGGGAGGATATGGCTACACCTTC. Translation gives CASRRGGGYGYTF.

This clonotype was seen at least ten times. The gene calls are TRBV27 and TRBJ2-2; D remains ambiguous. CDR1 is MNHEY, CDR2 SMNVEV, per germline (reference sequence). The length of the CDR3 is 19 residues. V lost 0 bases and J lost 3, with 20 bases in between. CDR3 protein: CASSLSPLGSVRYTGELFF. The CDR3 nucleotides are TGTGCCAGCAGTTTATCGCCGTTGGGGTCGGTTCGATACACCGGGGAGCTGTTTTTT.

The chain joins TRBV7-8 to TRBJ1-2, with 7 bases fitting TRBD1. CDR1 and CDR2 from the germline V gene are SGHVS and FQNEAQ. The CDR3 runs 16 residues. The V segment lost 1 base and the J segment 8 bases; nucleotides outside the gene matches: 13. CDR3 residues: CASSLDLQGGLQGYTF. In nucleotides, the CDR3 is TGTGCCAGCAGCTTAGATCTCCAGGGGGGTCTTCAGGGCTACACCTTC.

This clonotype was detected a few times. This chain joins TRBV6-1 and TRBJ2-5; TRBD2 matches 7 bases. V was clipped by 7 bases and J by 4 bases; unmatched bases: 9. Germline assignment: CDR1 MNHNS and CDR2 SASEGT. This CDR3 comprises 14 residues. Here the CDR3 DNA reads TGTGCCAGCACCCCGGCGGGAGTTGGAGAGACCCAGTACTTC. Translating gives CASTPAGVGETQYF.

The genes are TRBV4-1 and TRBJ2-1; 15 positions agree with TRBD2. The CDR3 loop spans 16 amino acids. In germline, CDR1 is MGHRA, CDR2 YSYEKL. The J segment lost 14 bases and the V segment lost 4 bases, leaving 12 bases of the junction unmatched. CDR3 sequence: CASSPLGLAGGTYEFF. The CDR3 nucleotides read TGCGCCAGCAGCCCCTTAGGACTAGCGGGAGGGACGTATGAGTTCTTC.

This chain joins TRBV12-3 or TRBV12-4 and TRBJ2-2; TRBD2 aligns across 8 bases. CDR3 length equals 16 residues. The V segment lost 6 bases and the J segment 4 bases; nucleotides outside the gene matches: 10. For the CDR3, the DNA is TGTGCCAGCAGCCCTAGAGCGGGAGTGGCCACCGGGGAGCTGTTTTTT. This sequence encodes CASSPRAGVATGELFF.

Written as DNA, the CDR3 is TGTGCCAGCAGCTTAATCCCTATTGAGTACAATGAGCAGTTCTTC. Amino acid sequence: CASSLIPIEYNEQFF. The chain has TRBV7-9 and TRBJ2-1; D remains ambiguous. The CDR3 contains 15 residues. The V end lost 2 bases, the J end lost 4 bases, and 12 bases lay between the germline ends. Germline assignment: CDR1 SEHNR and CDR2 FQNEAQ (reference sequence).

This clonotype was detected only a few times. V gene TRBV7-8 combines with J gene TRBJ2-7; TRBD1 matches at 9 bases. This CDR3 comprises 15 residues. The germline gives CDR1 SGHVS, CDR2 FQNEAQ. V trimming: 1 base; J trimming: 6 bases; junction bases outside the gene matches: 7. The CDR3 nucleotides read TGTGCCAGCAGCTTAGGGGTGGGGACAGGGACCGAGCAGTACGTC. This gives the protein CASSLGVGTGTEQYV.

This clonotype was recorded many times. The J gene is TRBJ2-3, the V gene TRBV12-3 or TRBV12-4; 14 bases line up with TRBD2. The CDR3 is made up of 18 amino acids. V gave up 7 bases and J gave up 7 bases; unmatched junction bases: 16. The CDR3 sequence: CASTPGLAGEGARNTQYF. In DNA form, the CDR3 reads TGTGCCAGCACCCCGGGACTAGCGGGAGAGGGGGCACGTAATACGCAGTATTTT.

This clonotype came up many times. V and J are TRBV9 and TRBJ2-7; 8 bases line up with TRBD2. This CDR3 has 16 amino acids. CDR1 and CDR2 from the germline V gene are SGDLS and YYNGEE. Trimming removed 0 bases from V and 6 bases from J; junction bases left unmatched: 11. CDR3 sequence (DNA): TGTGCCAGCAGCGTAGGAGCGGGAGCCGTTTCACGCGAGCAGTACTTC. Its protein is CASSVGAGAVSREQYF.

This clonotype was seen a handful of times. V gene TRBV3-1 combines with J gene TRBJ2-3; 9 positions agree with TRBD2. In germline, CDR1 is LGHDT, CDR2 YNNKEL (reference sequence). V dropped 4 bases and J dropped 5; count of bases not matched to a gene: 7. This CDR3 contains 15 residues. This CDR3 is CASSPPGLAIDTQYF. CDR3 bases: TGTGCCAGCAGCCCACCCGGACTAGCGATAGATACGCAGTATTTT.